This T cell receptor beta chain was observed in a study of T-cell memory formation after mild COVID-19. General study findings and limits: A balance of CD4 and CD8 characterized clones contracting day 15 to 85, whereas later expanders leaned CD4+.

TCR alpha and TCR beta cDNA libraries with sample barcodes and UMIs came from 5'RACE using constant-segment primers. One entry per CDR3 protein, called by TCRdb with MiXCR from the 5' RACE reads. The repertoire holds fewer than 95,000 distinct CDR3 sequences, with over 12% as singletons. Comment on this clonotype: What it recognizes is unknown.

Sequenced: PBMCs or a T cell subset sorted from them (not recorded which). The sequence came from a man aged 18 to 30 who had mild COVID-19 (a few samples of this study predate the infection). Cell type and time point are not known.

The CDR3 bases are TGTGCCAGCAGCTTAGGCTCTTTACCCTACGAGCAGTACGTC. Its translation: CASSLGSLPYEQYV. The gene calls are TRBV7-9 and TRBJ2-7; the D is unclear. This CDR3 region has 14 residues. Germline V gene data show CDR1 as SEHNR and CDR2 as FQNEAQ (reference sequence). With 1 base removed from V and 2 bases from J, the gap between germline ends came to 9 bases.